The 25 T cell receptor beta chains in this list originate from one sample, sequenced in a study of blood T cell repertoires in COVID-19. Assay used: immunoSEQ multiplex PCR; TCRdb lists only in-frame clones, some missing. The repertoire consists of fewer than 85,000 clones, with more than 80% occurring once and the leading ten covering approximately 4.8%. Sequencing was carried out using peripheral blood. These receptors were obtained from a man at least 80 years old with acute or convalescent COVID-19.

The V gene is TRBV6-4, the J gene TRBJ2-3, with D perhaps matching TRBD2 (6 bases). Germline CDR1 is MRHNA and CDR2 is SNTAGT. The CDR3 is 16 residues long. Trimming stripped 2 bases from V and 2 bases from J, with 14 bases between. CDR3 DNA: TGTGCCAGCAGTGACCAGGGACTTCCGTTCACAGATACGCAGTATTTT. This gives the protein CASSDQGLPFTDTQYF.

The V gene is TRBV27, the J gene TRBJ1-1, with a weak D call TRBD1 (6 bases). V lost 7 bases and J lost 1, with 10 bases in between. Germline V CDR1 and CDR2: MNHEY, SMNVEV (reference sequence). This CDR3 has 13 residues. CDR3 region: CASTRTANTEAFF. As DNA, the CDR3 is TGTGCCAGCACCCGGACAGCGAACACTGAAGCTTTCTTT.

V and J are TRBV9 and TRBJ2-5; tentatively, D is TRBD2 (7 bases). Germline CDR1 and CDR2: SGDLS and YYNGEE. The V end lost 2 bases, the J end lost 5 bases, and 13 bases lay between the germline ends. The CDR3 runs 14 residues. The CDR3 sequence is CASSVGGRQETQYF. The CDR3 bases are TGTGCCAGCAGCGTCGGGGGGCGCCAGGAGACCCAGTACTTC.

This clone was counted only a few times. The rearrangement links TRBV6-5 to TRBJ2-7; 9 positions match TRBD1. The CDR3 is 15 residues long. The J segment lost 3 bases and the V segment lost 2 bases, leaving 5 bases of the junction unmatched. CDR1 is MNHEY and CDR2 is SVGAGI in the germline V gene. The CDR3 here is CASSYPGTGSYEQYF. The CDR3 region has the DNA TGTGCCAGCAGTTACCCCGGGACAGGGAGCTACGAGCAGTACTTC.

J is TRBJ2-1 and V is TRBV9, with 8 bases aligning to TRBD2. Unmatched junction bases numbered 5, after V lost 0 bases and J lost 6 bases. CDR1 and CDR2 (germline): SGDLS, YYNGEE. The CDR3 extends over 15 amino acids. The DNA for the CDR3 is TGTGCCAGCAGCGTAGCGGGGGGGCATGGCAATGAGCAGTTCTTC. Translation gives CASSVAGGHGNEQFF.

The chain has TRBV29-1 and TRBJ1-1; no firm D call. This CDR3 region has 14 residues. Germline CDR1 reads SQVTM; CDR2 reads ANQGSEA. V lost 4 bases and J lost 3, with 15 bases in between. CDR3 sequence: CSVAWRRIYTEAFF. CDR3 nucleotides: TGCAGCGTTGCCTGGCGGAGGATCTACACTGAAGCTTTCTTT.

The V and J genes are TRBV5-1 and TRBJ2-7; D is ambiguous. This CDR3 region has 11 residues. V gave up 0 bases and J gave up 5 bases, with 3 bases separating them. Germline V gene sequence: CDR1 SGHRS, CDR2 YFSETQ. DNA for the CDR3: TGCGCCAGCAGCTTGGCAAACGAGCAGTACTTC. Residues: CASSLANEQYF.

The V and J genes are TRBV27 and TRBJ1-4; no firm D call. Germline V gene sequence: CDR1 MNHEY, CDR2 SMNVEV (reference sequence). This CDR3 has 16 residues. V was shortened by 5 bases and J by 0 bases, with 13 bases between the two germline ends. The CDR3 loop reads CASSKLYEATNEKLFF. CDR3 nucleotides: TGTGCCAGCAGTAAACTGTACGAAGCAACTAATGAAAAACTGTTTTTT.

In this sample, this clone turned up a few times. The rearrangement uses TRBV12-5 and TRBJ1-1; 8 nucleotides match TRBD1. This CDR3 has 17 residues. Trimming at V came to 5 bases and at J to 4 bases, leaving 15 bases not matched to a gene. Germline-derived CDR1 and CDR2 are LGHNT and FRNRAP. CDR3 amino acids: CASGAVGQGAVGTEAFF. In nucleotides, the CDR3 is TGTGCTAGTGGTGCCGTGGGTCAGGGGGCTGTGGGCACTGAAGCTTTCTTT.

The V and J genes are TRBV7-2 and TRBJ1-1; no definite D call. The CDR3 contains 12 residues. Trimming removed 0 bases from V and 6 bases from J, with 5 bases in between. Per the germline V gene, CDR1 is SGHTA and CDR2 is FQGNSA. CDR3 DNA: TGTGCCAGCAGCTTAGCGTTCGCTGAAGCTTTCTTT. This codes for CASSLAFAEAFF.

The V gene is TRBV28, the J gene TRBJ2-7; D is perhaps TRBD2 (5 bases). CDR3 length equals 15 residues. Germline-derived CDR1 and CDR2 are MDHEN and SYDVKM. Trimming cost V 5 bases and J 1 base, with 15 bases left between them. CDR3 sequence (DNA): TGTGCCAGCAGTCCTGGACGGGGAAGATCCTACGAGCAGTACTTC. Amino acids: CASSPGRGRSYEQYF.

This clone was observed a single time. The rearrangement uses TRBV29-1 and TRBJ2-1; D is possibly TRBD2 (5 bases). Trimming stripped 4 bases from V and 6 bases from J, with 19 bases between. The CDR3 is 15 residues long. Germline V gene lookup returns CDR1 SQVTM and CDR2 ANQGSEA. CDR3 nucleotide sequence: TGCAGCGTTGTCTCGCGCCTAGCTACGCCCAATGAGCAGTTCTTC. Amino acid sequence: CSVVSRLATPNEQFF.

This sequence joins TRBV4-3 and TRBJ2-7, with D tentatively TRBD2 (5 bases). Germline V gives CDR1 LGHNA, CDR2 YSLEER. V lost 0 bases and J lost 6, with 9 bases in between. The CDR3 has 13 amino acids. In DNA form, the CDR3 reads TGCGCCAGCAGCCAAGATACTAGGGTCGAGCAGTACTTC. Protein sequence: CASSQDTRVEQYF.

This clone was found once. The chain has TRBV6-5 and TRBJ1-1; 7 bases agree with TRBD1. V gave up 4 bases and J gave up 3 bases; unmatched junction bases: 11. CDR3 length: 16 amino acids. Germline V lookup: CDR1 MNHEY, CDR2 SVGAGI. CDR3 sequence reads: CASSFRPTGADTEAFF. The CDR3 DNA sequence: TGTGCCAGCAGTTTCCGTCCTACAGGGGCGGACACTGAAGCTTTCTTT.

A note on this clone: An end of the junction does not agree with germline; a read error may underlie this. The rearrangement uses TRBV6-1 and TRBJ2-7, with 14 nucleotides matching TRBD2. There are 15 residues in the CDR3. Looked up from germline, CDR1 is MNHNS and CDR2 is SASEGT. DNA of the CDR3: TGTGCCAGCAGGGAAGGGACTAGCGGGAGAAACGAGCAGTACTTC. Translating it yields CASREGTSGRNEQYF.

This clone was counted once. The CDR3 is CASSPSGNSNQPQHF. CDR3 DNA sequence: TGTGCCAGCAGCCCGAGCGGGAATAGCAATCAGCCCCAGCATTTT. The gene calls are TRBV28 and TRBJ1-5, with D unclear. CDR1 MDHEN and CDR2 SYDVKM come from the germline V gene. The CDR3 runs 15 residues. Trimming pared 6 bases from V and 0 bases from J, leaving 12 bases between.

The chain combines TRBV5-1 with TRBJ1-3, with D hard to call. The germline V and J ends were trimmed by 0 bases and 0 bases, with 7 bases remaining between them. The germline V gene encodes CDR1 SGHRS and CDR2 YFSETQ. The CDR3 loop spans 15 amino acids. CDR3 sequence (DNA): TGCGCCAGCAGCTTGGGACGGAGCTCTGGAAACACCATATATTTT. Translating it yields CASSLGRSSGNTIYF. The complete variable domain, with remaining parts taken from reference TRBV5-1 and TRBJ1-3, reads KAGVTQTPRYLIKTRGQQVTLSCSPISGHRSVSWYQQTPGQGLQFLFEYFSETQRNKGNFPGRFSGRQFSNSRSEMNVSTLELGDSALYLCASSLGRSSGNTIYFGEGSWLTVV.

This clone was detected once. This sequence joins TRBV3-1 (or the pseudogene TRBV3-2) and TRBJ1-2; 7 nucleotides align to TRBD1. V trimming: 1 base; J trimming: 4 bases; junction bases outside the gene matches: 6. From germline, CDR1 is LGHDT and CDR2 YNNKEL (reference sequence). The CDR3 sequence is 15 residues long. The CDR3 loop is CASSQVATGTYGYTF. The CDR3 DNA reads TGTGCCAGCAGCCAAGTTGCGACAGGGACCTATGGCTACACCTTC.

This chain joins TRBV21-1 and TRBJ2-5; the table assigns TRBD2, which was not confirmed against the DNA. TRBV21-1 is a known pseudogene. The CDR3 consists of 18 residues. CDR3 coding DNA: TGTGCCAGCAGCACCCAACCGAGGTTGCGGGGGCCCGAAGAGACCCAGTACTTC. This codes for CASSTQPRLRGPEETQYF.

V is TRBV13 and J is TRBJ1-3; unclear D gene. V shed 4 bases and J shed 4 bases, with 11 bases lying between them. This CDR3 has 14 amino acids. CDR1 is PRHDT, CDR2 FYEKMQ, per germline (reference sequence). The CDR3 sequence is CASSSRTRGNTIYF. CDR3 sequence (DNA): TGTGCCAGCAGCTCTCGGACTAGGGGAAACACCATATATTTT. Supplemented by reference TRBV13 and TRBJ1-3, the full variable domain reads AAGVIQSPRHLIKEKRETATLKCYPIPRHDTVYWYQQGPGQDPQFLISFYEKMQSDKGSIPDRFSAQQFSDYHSELNMSSLELGDSALYFCASSSRTRGNTIYFGEGSWLTVV.

CDR3 protein: CASSILSSGANVLTF. CDR3 DNA: TGTGCCAGTAGCATTCTTAGCTCTGGGGCCAACGTCCTGACTTTC. The chain employs TRBV19 and TRBJ2-6; D is undetermined. The germline V gene encodes CDR1 LNHDA and CDR2 SQIVND (reference sequence). V was cut by 6 bases and J by 0 bases, with 9 bases left in between. The CDR3 is 15 amino acids.

This chain links TRBV5-8 with TRBJ2-7; TRBD2 is a possible D gene (6 bases). Trimming removed 4 bases at V and 2 bases at J, with 13 bases between. Germline V gene sequence: CDR1 SGHTS, CDR2 YDEGEE. This CDR3 is built from 14 residues. DNA for the CDR3: TGTGCCAGCAGCCTCCTCGGGGGTACCTACGAGCAGTACTTC. As protein: CASSLLGGTYEQYF.

The rearrangement links TRBV10-2 to TRBJ1-3; 7 bases match TRBD1. CDR1 and CDR2 (germline): WSHSY, SAAADI. The CDR3 totals 14 residues. The V and J ends lost 6 bases and 1 base, in that order; junction bases with no gene match: 3. The CDR3: CASRETGSGNTIYF. As DNA, the CDR3 is TGCGCCAGCAGAGAGACAGGGTCTGGAAACACCATATATTTT.

V and J are TRBV10-3 and TRBJ2-1; 8 bases align to TRBD2. Per germline, CDR1 ENHRY and CDR2 SYGVKD. This CDR3 has 17 amino acids. V lost 3 bases and J lost 6; bases outside the gene matches: 13. The CDR3 nucleotides are TGTGCCATCAGTGACTCAGGAAGACTAGCGATGGTCAATGAGCAGTTCTTC. As protein: CAISDSGRLAMVNEQFF.

The rearrangement joins TRBV5-1 to TRBJ2-3; 10 nucleotides line up with TRBD2. This CDR3 has 17 residues. Germline CDR1 reads SGHRS; CDR2 reads YFSETQ. V trimming: 3 bases; J trimming: 3 bases; junction bases outside the gene matches: 10. CDR3 residues: CASSSPSGSKGTDTQYF. CDR3 nucleotide sequence: TGCGCCAGCAGCTCGCCTAGCGGGAGCAAGGGAACAGATACGCAGTATTTT.